This is a list of T cell receptor beta chains from one sample in a study of shared clonotypes between healthy human individuals. The data were produced by immunoSEQ multiplex PCR, yet TCRdb's version contains in-frame clones alone and is incomplete. The data hold 600,000 to 750,000 clones, with about two thirds observed a single time. The sequenced material came from memory CD4+ T cells sorted from blood. All receptors come from a woman in her 30s in good health. Each CDR3 is given with its conserved first and last residue. The D gene is left open where the match is weak. Clone size is shown for a subset of rows, as once, few, many or a class of expanded clone.

D gene,V gene,J gene,clone size,CDR3 protein,CDR3 DNA
TRBD1,TRBV19,TRBJ1-1,.,CASRQDRGLIEAFF,TGTGCCAGTCGTCAGGACAGGGGGTTGATTGAGGCTTTCTTT
.,TRBV23-1,TRBJ2-3,few,CASSQPDFLGADTQYF,TGCGCCAGCAGTCAACCGGACTTCCTAGGGGCAGATACGCAGTATTTT
.,TRBV28,TRBJ2-7,.,CASRTEPYEQYF,TGTGCCAGCAGGACAGAACCCTACGAGCAGTACTTC
TRBD1,TRBV28,TRBJ2-7,once,CASSLSGQSNLYEQYF,TGTGCCAGCAGTTTATCGGGACAGTCGAACCTCTACGAGCAGTACTTC
.,TRBV11-2,TRBJ1-3,few,CASSQNRVSGNTIYF,TGTGCCAGCAGCCAGAACAGGGTCTCTGGAAACACCATATATTTT
TRBD2,TRBV10-3,TRBJ2-3,.,CAISDGGRAHIITDTQYF,TGTGCCATCAGTGACGGGGGGAGGGCTCATATAATCACAGATACGCAGTATTTT
.,TRBV7-2,TRBJ2-7,.,CASSRTVSYEQYF,TGTGCCAGCAGCCGGACGGTCTCCTACGAGCAGTACTTC
.,TRBV7-2,TRBJ1-1,few,CASSFGGRATEAFF,TGTGCCAGCAGCTTCGGGGGGCGGGCCACTGAAGCTTTCTTT
TRBD1,TRBV10-3,TRBJ2-7,.,CAIKSGQGAAEQYF,TGTGCCATCAAAAGCGGACAGGGGGCGGCAGAGCAGTACTTC
.,TRBV28,TRBJ1-5,once,CASSLSQGHQPQHF,TGTGCCAGCAGTTTATCGCAGGGGCATCAGCCCCAGCATTTT
.,TRBV5-4,TRBJ2-4,.,CASSWIGSRGNIQYF,TGTGCCAGCAGCTGGATCGGGTCCCGGGGGAACATTCAGTACTTC
TRBD1,TRBV15,TRBJ1-1,.,CATSREGGNTEAFF,TGTGCCACCAGCAGAGAAGGGGGCAATACTGAAGCTTTCTTT
.,TRBV29-1,TRBJ2-7,few,CSVHGRSPSYEQYF,TGCAGCGTTCATGGGCGGAGCCCGTCCTACGAGCAGTACTTC
.,TRBV5-1,TRBJ2-1,many,CASSLTSPGYNEQFF,TGCGCCAGCAGCTTGACATCCCCGGGGTACAATGAGCAGTTCTTC
.,TRBV5-1,TRBJ2-3,few,CASGLKDTQYF,TGCGCCAGCGGTCTGAAAGATACGCAGTATTTT
TRBD1,TRBV18,TRBJ2-1,few,CASSPNTGQGRREEQFF,TGTGCCAGCTCACCGAATACGGGACAGGGGCGACGAGAGGAGCAGTTCTTC
.,TRBV7-9,TRBJ1-4,once,CASSRQHWREKLFF,TGTGCCAGCAGCCGACAGCATTGGCGCGAAAAACTGTTTTTT
TRBD2,TRBV19,TRBJ2-7,few,CASSSRTSNEQYF,TGTGCCAGTAGTTCCCGGACTAGCAACGAGCAGTACTTC
.,TRBV28,TRBJ1-3,.,CASGIRGAGNTIYF,TGTGCCAGCGGTATTAGGGGCGCTGGAAACACCATATATTTT
TRBD2,TRBV28,TRBJ2-4,.,CASSFGTRVDIQYF,TGTGCCAGCAGCTTTGGGACTAGGGTGGACATTCAGTACTTC
.,TRBV6-1,TRBJ2-7,once,CASRMGEQYF,TGTGCCAGCAGGATGGGCGAGCAGTACTTC
.,TRBV4-2,TRBJ2-1,.,CASSLEVELSYNEQFF,TGTGCCAGCAGCCTCGAGGTAGAACTCTCCTACAATGAGCAGTTCTTC
.,TRBV18,TRBJ1-1,.,CASSPAGVGNTEAFF,TGTGCCAGCTCACCGGCAGGGGTTGGGAACACTGAAGCTTTCTTT
.,TRBV9,TRBJ2-3,.,CASSASFTDTQYF,TGTGCCAGCAGCGCCAGCTTCACAGATACGCAGTATTTT
.,TRBV9,TRBJ1-1,.,CASSVDGQKNTEAFF,TGTGCCAGCAGCGTAGACGGACAGAAGAACACTGAAGCTTTCTTT
.,TRBV5-6,TRBJ1-2,.,CASSPLDTHYGYTF,TGTGCCAGCAGCCCGTTGGACACCCACTATGGCTACACCTTC
.,TRBV27,TRBJ1-2,few,CASTKVGWQTYGYTF,TGTGCCAGCACTAAAGTCGGTTGGCAGACCTATGGCTACACCTTC
.,TRBV6-5,TRBJ2-7,.,CASSYQRTSYEQYF,TGTGCCAGCAGTTATCAGCGGACCTCCTACGAGCAGTACTTC
.,TRBV5-4,TRBJ1-1,many,CASRSDGFEAFF,TGTGCCAGCAGATCCGACGGATTTGAAGCTTTCTTT
.,TRBV5-1,TRBJ2-7,.,CASSIGSYEQYF,TGCGCCAGCAGCATTGGTTCCTACGAGCAGTACTTC
.,TRBV6-4,TRBJ2-3,.,CASSAQGGDTQYF,TGTGCCAGCAGTGCCCAGGGAGGAGATACGCAGTATTTT
TRBD1,TRBV29-1,TRBJ1-4,.,CSVGQGNNEKLFF,TGCAGCGTAGGACAGGGTAATAATGAAAAACTGTTTTTT
.,TRBV2,TRBJ2-7,many,CASSETGGKNYEQYF,TGTGCCAGCAGTGAGACAGGTGGTAAGAACTACGAGCAGTACTTC
.,TRBV18,TRBJ1-2,.,CASSPLAIETANYGYTF,TGTGCCAGCTCACCACTTGCAATCGAGACGGCTAACTATGGCTACACCTTC
TRBD1,TRBV6-1,TRBJ1-1,.,CASSGDRVRAFF,TGTGCCAGCAGTGGGGACAGGGTGCGCGCTTTCTTT
TRBD2,TRBV29-1,TRBJ2-1,.,CSVDPSGVSSYNEQFF,TGCAGCGTCGACCCTAGCGGGGTGAGCTCCTACAATGAGCAGTTCTTC
.,TRBV13,TRBJ2-1,once,CASSLGSEQFF,TGTGCCAGCAGCTTAGGTAGTGAGCAGTTCTTC
TRBD1,TRBV7-9,TRBJ2-7,.,CASSIGGHEQYF,TGTGCCAGCAGTATAGGGGGCCACGAGCAGTACTTC
.,TRBV25-1,TRBJ2-1,few,CASSEAYNEQFF,TGTGCCAGCAGTGAAGCTTACAATGAGCAGTTCTTC
.,TRBV11-2,TRBJ2-1,.,CASSLGNGAHEQFF,TGTGCCAGCAGCTTAGGGAATGGGGCTCATGAGCAGTTCTTC
.,TRBV30,TRBJ1-2,.,CAWSVYSSGSTF,TGTGCCTGGAGTGTTTATTCGTCAGGGTCCACCTTC
.,TRBV5-6,TRBJ1-2,.,CASSPGFNYGYTF,TGTGCCAGCAGCCCGGGTTTTAACTATGGCTACACCTTC
TRBD1,TRBV28,TRBJ1-4,few,CASSFGQGTINEKLFF,TGTGCCAGCAGTTTCGGACAGGGGACTATAAATGAAAAACTGTTTTTT
.,TRBV7-9,TRBJ2-6,.,CASSLAPGANVLTF,TGTGCCAGCAGCTTAGCCCCTGGGGCCAACGTCCTGACTTTC
TRBD1,TRBV7-9,TRBJ2-6,once,CASSLTGVGANVLTF,TGTGCCAGCAGCTTAACAGGGGTTGGGGCCAACGTCCTGACTTTC
TRBD1,TRBV11-2,TRBJ1-1,.,CASSSQGVGTEAFF,TGTGCCAGCAGCTCGCAGGGGGTGGGCACTGAAGCTTTCTTT
.,TRBV15,TRBJ1-5,.,CATSRQNQPQHF,TGTGCCACCAGCAGGCAAAATCAGCCCCAGCATTTT
.,TRBV5-1,TRBJ2-7,.,CASSPHAPYEQYF,TGCGCCAGCTCCCCCCACGCCCCCTACGAGCAGTACTTC
.,TRBV5-8,TRBJ1-5,.,CASSLGGDSSGNQPQHF,TGTGCCAGCAGCTTGGGTGGAGACTCCTCGGGGAATCAGCCCCAGCATTTT
TRBD2,TRBV6-4,TRBJ2-1,.,CASSELAGYNEQFF,TGTGCCAGCAGTGAGCTAGCGGGGTACAATGAGCAGTTCTTC
.,TRBV19,TRBJ2-2,.,CASSIGWTGELFF,TGTGCCAGTAGTATTGGGTGGACCGGGGAGCTGTTTTTT
.,TRBV5-1,TRBJ2-7,.,CASSLGSVRLPHEQYF,TGCGCCAGCAGCTTGGGTAGCGTACGTTTACCCCACGAGCAGTACTTC
.,TRBV2,TRBJ1-5,.,CASSGGWDQPQHF,TGTGCCAGCAGTGGGGGGTGGGATCAGCCCCAGCATTTT
.,TRBV5-6,TRBJ2-4,.,CASSDIRGLVNIQYF,TGTGCCAGCAGCGACATTCGGGGATTGGTAAACATTCAGTACTTC